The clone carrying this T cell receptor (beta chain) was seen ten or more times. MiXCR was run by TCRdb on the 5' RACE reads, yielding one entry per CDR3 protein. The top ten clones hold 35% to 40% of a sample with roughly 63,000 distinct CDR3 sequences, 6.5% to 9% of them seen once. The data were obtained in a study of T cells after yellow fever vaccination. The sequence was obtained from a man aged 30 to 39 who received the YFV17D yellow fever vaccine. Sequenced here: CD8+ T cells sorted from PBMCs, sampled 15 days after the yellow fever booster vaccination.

The CDR3 coding sequence is TGTGCCAGCAGCGACAGGGACTACGCCTACGAGCAGTACTTC. Its protein is CASSDRDYAYEQYF. The V gene is TRBV7-9, the J gene TRBJ2-7; D is tentatively TRBD1 or TRBD2 (7 bases each). Germline V gene lookup returns CDR1 SEHNR and CDR2 FQNEAQ (reference sequence). V was clipped by 5 bases and J by 2 bases, with 13 bases between them. This CDR3 spans 14 amino acids. Complete variable domain (other parts from reference TRBV7-9 and TRBJ2-7): DTGVSQNPRHKITKRGQNVTFRCDPISEHNRLYWYRQTLGQGPEFLTYFQNEAQLEKSRLLSDRFSAERPKGSFSTLEIQRTEQGDSAMYLCASSDRDYAYEQYFGPGTRLTVT.